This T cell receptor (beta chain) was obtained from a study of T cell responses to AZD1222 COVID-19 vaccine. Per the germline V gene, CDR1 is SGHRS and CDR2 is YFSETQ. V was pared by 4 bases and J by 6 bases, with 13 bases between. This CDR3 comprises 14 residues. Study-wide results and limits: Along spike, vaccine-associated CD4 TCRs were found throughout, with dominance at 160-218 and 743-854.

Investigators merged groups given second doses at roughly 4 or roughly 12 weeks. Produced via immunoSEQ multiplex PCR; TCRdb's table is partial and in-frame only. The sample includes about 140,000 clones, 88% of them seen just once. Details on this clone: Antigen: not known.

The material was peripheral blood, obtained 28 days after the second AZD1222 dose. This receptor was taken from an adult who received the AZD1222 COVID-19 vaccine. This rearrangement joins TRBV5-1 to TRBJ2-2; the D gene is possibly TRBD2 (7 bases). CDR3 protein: CASSQRGGAGELFF. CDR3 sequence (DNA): TGCGCCAGCAGCCAAAGGGGGGGCGCCGGGGAGCTGTTTTTT.